One and the same sample provided the 28 T cell receptor beta chains below, sequenced in a study of blood T cells in healthy people across ages. Combining a sample-barcoded 5' primer with a J-beta primer mix, a second PCR ran for roughly 6 to 11 cycles. TCRdb re-derived calls from the 5' RACE reads in MiXCR, one entry per CDR3 protein. The sample lists about a million distinct CDR3 sequences, roughly 50% occurring once. Material for sequencing was blood. The receptors shown here come from a man aged 25-45 years in good health.

J is TRBJ2-1 and V is TRBV4-3, with 9 nucleotides matching TRBD2. The CDR3 has 18 amino acids. Looked up from germline, CDR1 is LGHNA and CDR2 is YSLEER. Unmatched junction bases numbered 12, after V lost 0 bases and J lost 6 bases. For the CDR3, the DNA is TGCGCCAGCAGCCAAGATCAATGGGGCGGGGGGGCCGTCAATGAGCAGTTCTTC. It yields the protein CASSQDQWGGGAVNEQFF.

This clonotype was seen repeatedly, ten times or more. V and J are TRBV6-5 and TRBJ2-5, with 8 bases that match TRBD1. Germline CDR1 MNHEY, CDR2 SVGAGI. The CDR3 runs 14 residues. J was trimmed by 1 base and V by 5 bases; bases with no gene match: 3. CDR3 loop: CASSTGTGQETQYF. Here the CDR3 DNA reads TGTGCCAGCAGTACCGGGACAGGCCAAGAGACCCAGTACTTC.

The V gene is TRBV2, the J gene TRBJ1-6; D is unresolved. The CDR3 is 15 residues long. With 6 bases removed from V and 4 bases from J, the gap between germline ends came to 13 bases. Per germline, CDR1 SNHLY and CDR2 FYNNEI. CDR3: CASRADLTYNSPLHF. The DNA of the CDR3 is TGTGCCAGCAGGGCGGATCTTACTTATAATTCACCCCTCCACTTT.

The rearrangement uses TRBV9 and TRBJ2-1; 7 bases agree with TRBD2. The V gene's germline CDR1 is SGDLS and CDR2 YYNGEE. This CDR3 contains 16 residues. V lost 5 bases and J lost 0; bases outside the gene matches: 8. The CDR3 nucleotides read TGTGCCAGCAGAACCGGGGAGGGGCTCTCCTACAATGAGCAGTTCTTC. It codes for CASRTGEGLSYNEQFF. The variable domain in full, with the rest retrieved from reference TRBV9 and TRBJ2-1, is DSGVTQTPKHLITATGQRVTLRCSPRSGDLSVYWYQQSLDQGLQFLIQYYNGEERAKGNILERFSAQQFPDLHSELNLSSLELGDSALYFCASRTGEGLSYNEQFFGPGTRLTVL.

The chain uses TRBV15 and TRBJ1-3, with 10 bases identical to TRBD1. Germline trimming cut 3 bases from V and 4 bases from J; bases unmatched to any gene: 12. The CDR3 is made up of 18 amino acids. Germline values: CDR1 LNHNV, CDR2 YYDKDF (reference sequence). In DNA, the CDR3 is TGTGCCACCAGCAGTGCGTTGGGACAGGGGTTAAAGGGAAACACCATATATTTT. It encodes CATSSALGQGLKGNTIYF.

The chain links TRBV7-6 to TRBJ2-7, with 7 bases that match TRBD1. Unmatched junction bases numbered 10, after V lost 2 bases and J lost 3 bases. CDR1 and CDR2 (germline): SGHVS, FNYEAQ. This CDR3 is 16 amino acids long. The CDR3: CASSLSRGQANYEQYF. The DNA for the CDR3 is TGTGCCAGCAGCTTATCCCGAGGACAGGCGAACTACGAGCAGTACTTC.

CDR3 DNA: TGCGCCAGCAGCATCCGGACTAGCGGCTACAATGAGCAGTTCTTC. It codes for CASSIRTSGYNEQFF. This chain joins TRBV4-1 and TRBJ2-1; 10 nucleotides line up with TRBD2. This CDR3 region has 15 residues. Germline CDR1 and CDR2: MGHRA and YSYEKL. After removal of 5 bases from V and 3 bases from J, the junction contained 4 bases not matched to a gene.

This clonotype was observed a single time. The gene calls are TRBV20-1 and TRBJ2-5; TRBD2 agrees at 8 bases. Germline V CDR1 and CDR2: DFQATT, SNEGSKA (reference sequence). CDR3 size: 14 residues. V lost 6 bases to trimming and J lost 2 bases; unmatched junction nucleotides: 8. This CDR3 is CSATGLESQETQYF. The CDR3 nucleotides are TGCAGTGCAACGGGACTAGAAAGTCAAGAGACCCAGTACTTC.

This rearrangement joins TRBV11-2 to TRBJ2-2; TRBD2 agrees at 8 bases. J gave up 4 bases and V 3 bases, and 13 bases lay outside the gene matches. The germline V gene has CDR1 SGHAT and CDR2 FQNNGV. The CDR3 contains 18 residues. CDR3 sequence: CASSFQRSAGGVTGELFF. The CDR3 nucleotides read TGTGCCAGCAGCTTCCAGAGGTCTGCGGGGGGAGTCACCGGGGAGCTGTTTTTT.

The chain combines TRBV27 with TRBJ1-1, with 9 bases identical to TRBD1. The V gene's germline CDR1 is MNHEY and CDR2 SMNVEV (reference sequence). V was clipped by 6 bases and J by 4 bases; unmatched bases: 3. The CDR3 extends over 13 amino acids. In DNA form, the CDR3 reads TGTGCCAGCAGCCGGACAGGGGTCACTGAAGCTTTCTTT. Its protein is CASSRTGVTEAFF.

This clonotype was seen repeatedly, ten times or more. The J gene is TRBJ2-7, the V gene TRBV7-2; D gene unclear. Germline V gives CDR1 SGHTA, CDR2 FQGNSA. The CDR3 runs to 16 residues. The V end was cut by 5 bases, the J end by 0 bases, with 17 bases between. The CDR3 spells CASSLGSFSSSYEQYF. The CDR3, as DNA: TGTGCCAGCAGCCTGGGGTCTTTTTCAAGCTCCTACGAGCAGTACTTC.

The sample holds a few counts of this clonotype. In nucleotides, the CDR3 is TGTGCCAGCAGCCCCAGTCCCGGGACAGCTTACAATGAGCAGTTCTTC. Residues: CASSPSPGTAYNEQFF. This rearrangement joins TRBV7-6 to TRBJ2-1, with 7 nucleotides matching TRBD1. This CDR3 has 16 amino acids. Germline V gene sequence: CDR1 SGHVS, CDR2 FNYEAQ. V trimming: 5 bases; J trimming: 4 bases; junction bases outside the gene matches: 11.

This clonotype was seen a handful of times. In DNA form, the CDR3 reads TGTGCCAGCAGTCCAGGGACTAGCGGGGGGAGTGAGCAGTTCTTC. Translated, it gives CASSPGTSGGSEQFF. The V gene is TRBV12-3 or TRBV12-4, the J gene TRBJ2-1, with 15 nucleotides matching TRBD2. V lost 5 bases to trimming and J lost 9 bases; unmatched junction nucleotides: 5. This CDR3 contains 15 residues.

This clonotype has a handful of counts. The chain links TRBV28 to TRBJ1-2; no reliable D call. V dropped 3 bases and J dropped 2 bases, with 4 bases sitting between them. The CDR3 has 12 residues. Germline CDR1 MDHEN, CDR2 SYDVKM. CDR3 DNA: TGTGCCAGCAGTTTTCTGAACTATGGCTACACCTTC. Translation gives CASSFLNYGYTF.

This clonotype was seen a few times. J is TRBJ2-5 and V is TRBV14, with a possible D match to TRBD2 (5 bases). In germline, CDR1 is SGHDN, CDR2 FVKESK. Deletions cut 1 base from V and 11 bases from J, with 14 bases between. CDR3 length: 13 residues. In DNA, the CDR3 is TGTGCCAGCAGCCAAGGCCGGGTATGGGAGCAGTACTTC. Its translation is CASSQGRVWEQYF.

This clonotype turned up a few times. V is TRBV5-1 and J is TRBJ2-7; 10 bases agree with TRBD2. V was pared by 2 bases and J by 1 base, with 6 bases of the junction left unmatched. The CDR3 sequence is 16 residues long. CDR1 is SGHRS and CDR2 is YFSETQ in the germline V gene. CDR3 DNA: TGCGCCAGCAGCTTTTCTAGCGGGGGCACTTCCTACGAGCAGTACTTC. Translated, it gives CASSFSSGGTSYEQYF.

V is TRBV20-1 and J is TRBJ2-5; D may match TRBD1 or TRBD2 (6 bases each). CDR3 size: 16 residues. The ends were cut back, 5 bases at V and 5 bases at J, with 24 bases in the middle. From germline, CDR1 is DFQATT and CDR2 SNEGSKA (reference sequence). This CDR3 reads CSAWDSLRGVQETQYF. The CDR3 nucleotides are TGCAGTGCTTGGGACTCACTAAGGGGGGTACAGGAGACCCAGTACTTC.

A note on this clonotype: One end of the junction varies from germline; a read error may be responsible. The CDR3 DNA is TGTACCAGCAGCTTACAGTGGACAGAACACGAGCAGTACTTC. Translating it yields CTSSLQWTEHEQYF. The chain employs TRBV7-9 and TRBJ2-5; maybe TRBD1 (6 bases). Near its end, the DNA agrees better with TRBJ2-7, so the J call may be wrong. This CDR3 has 14 amino acids. In germline, CDR1 is SEHNR, CDR2 FQNEAQ (reference sequence).

As regards this clonotype: At one end the junction does not follow the germline gene, possibly because of a read error. The chain employs TRBV27 and TRBJ2-3; 8 nucleotides line up with TRBD2. This CDR3 has 15 amino acids. Germline CDR1 reads MNHEY; CDR2 reads SMNVEV (reference sequence). CDR3: CAGSRSGGSTDTQYF. The CDR3 region has the DNA TGTGCCGGCAGTCGGAGCGGGGGTAGCACAGATACGCAGTATTTT.

In its sample, this clonotype was seen many times. The rearrangement joins TRBV30 to TRBJ2-7, with D possibly matching TRBD2 (5 bases). With 1 base removed from V and 1 base from J, the gap between germline ends came to 8 bases. From germline, CDR1 is GTSNPN and CDR2 SVGIG (reference sequence). The CDR3 sequence is 13 residues long. The CDR3 reads CAWSAPGSYEQYF. The CDR3 nucleotides read TGTGCCTGGAGTGCTCCGGGGTCCTACGAGCAGTACTTC.

Remarks on this clonotype: The junction differs from germline at one of its ends, possibly a read error. V usage is TRBV27 and J usage is TRBJ2-3, with D possibly TRBD1 on 6 matching bases. CDR1 is MNHEY, CDR2 SMNVEV, per germline (reference sequence). The CDR3 has 14 amino acids. CDR3 loop: CVSTRQVSTDTQYF. The DNA for the CDR3 is TGTGTCAGCACCAGACAGGTTAGCACAGATACGCAGTATTTT.

The chain employs TRBV6-2 or TRBV6-3 and TRBJ2-7, with D tentatively TRBD1 (6 bases). Trimming removed 2 bases from V and 1 base from J, with 15 bases in between. This CDR3 is 16 amino acids long. The germline gives CDR1 MNHEY, CDR2 SVGEGT. The CDR3 protein is CASSYEYGTLSYEQYF. The CDR3 nucleotides are TGTGCCAGCAGTTACGAGTACGGGACACTGTCCTACGAGCAGTACTTC.

The chain combines TRBV5-5 with TRBJ2-2; 9 nucleotides line up with TRBD1. The ends lost 2 bases at V and 4 bases at J; junction bases unmatched: 3. Germline CDR1 is SGHKS and CDR2 is YYEKEE (reference sequence). CDR3 size: 15 residues. CDR3 sequence reads: CASSLGTGFTGELFF. The DNA of the CDR3 is TGTGCCAGCAGCTTAGGGACAGGGTTCACCGGGGAGCTGTTTTTT.

The V call is TRBV28, the J call TRBJ2-5; D not resolved. Trimming stripped 3 bases from V and 5 bases from J, with 13 bases between. This CDR3 has 14 residues. Germline loops: CDR1 MDHEN, CDR2 SYDVKM. Here the CDR3 DNA reads TGTGCCAGCAGTTTTACCGTCCGCGTCGAGACCCAGTACTTC. Translated, it gives CASSFTVRVETQYF.

This clonotype came up a few times. CDR3 region: CASSLEPAGLSSYNEQFF. The CDR3 DNA follows: TGCGCCAGCAGCTTGGAGCCAGCGGGGCTCAGCTCCTACAATGAGCAGTTCTTC. V usage is TRBV5-1 and J usage is TRBJ2-1; 7 positions agree with TRBD2. The CDR3 is 18 amino acids. In germline, CDR1 is SGHRS, CDR2 YFSETQ. V gave up 0 bases and J gave up 0 bases; unmatched junction bases: 9.

V gene TRBV14 combines with J gene TRBJ2-2; D uncertain. Trimming stripped 1 base from V and 7 bases from J, with 4 bases between. CDR3 length: 12 amino acids. Germline lookup yields CDR1 SGHDN and CDR2 FVKESK. This CDR3 is CASSQGGGELFF. The CDR3 nucleotides are TGTGCCAGCAGCCAAGGGGGCGGGGAGCTGTTTTTT. The full variable domain, its missing parts supplied by reference TRBV14 and TRBJ2-2, is EAGVTQFPSHSVIEKGQTVTLRCDPISGHDNLYWYRRVMGKEIKFLLHFVKESKQDESGMPNNRFLAERTGGTYSTLKVQPAELEDSGVYFCASSQGGGELFFGEGSRLTVL.

This clonotype was detected only a few times. The chain has TRBV3-1 and TRBJ2-1; maybe TRBD2 (5 bases). The CDR3 loop spans 15 amino acids. Germline loops: CDR1 LGHDT, CDR2 YNNKEL (reference sequence). V was clipped by 3 bases and J by 4 bases, with 13 bases between them. CDR3 coding DNA: TGTGCCAGCAGCCATCGCGGCGGACTGTACAATGAGCAGTTCTTC. Protein: CASSHRGGLYNEQFF.

CDR3 sequence: CASRPGQGSVNYGYTF. In DNA form, the CDR3 reads TGTGCCAGCAGACCGGGACAGGGGAGTGTTAACTATGGCTACACCTTC. V usage is TRBV7-2 and J usage is TRBJ1-2, with TRBD1 identical over 10 bases. The trim removed 6 bases at V and 1 base at J, leaving 8 bases unmatched. There are 16 residues in the CDR3. Germline V CDR1 and CDR2: SGHTA, FQGNSA. The variable domain in full, with the rest retrieved from reference TRBV7-2 and TRBJ1-2, is GAGVSQSPSNKVTEKGKDVELRCDPISGHTALYWYRQSLGQGLEFLIYFQGNSAPDKSGLPSDRFSAERTGGSVSTLTIQRTQQEDSAVYLCASRPGQGSVNYGYTFGSGTRLTVV.